The 17 T cell receptor beta chains below were found in one sample sequenced in a study of blood T cell repertoires in COVID-19. The method was immunoSEQ multiplex PCR; TCRdb's version includes in-frame clones alone and lacks a portion of them. This table holds 65,000 to 90,000 clones, 70% to 90% found once. The source material was peripheral blood. The receptor source for this set is a man aged 25 to 40 with acute or convalescent COVID-19.

The CDR3 nucleotides are TGTGCCTGGAGTGCCGACAGTAACACTGAAGCTTTCTTT. It specifies CAWSADSNTEAFF. The chain uses TRBV30 and TRBJ1-1; tentatively, D is TRBD1 (5 bases). The CDR3 contains 13 residues. CDR1 and CDR2 (germline): GTSNPN, SVGIG (reference sequence). Trimming removed 1 base at V and 2 bases at J, with 8 bases between. Full variable domain (outside the CDR3, taken from reference TRBV30 and TRBJ1-1): SQTIHQWPATLVQPVGSPLSLECTVEGTSNPNLYWYRQAAGRGLQLLFYSVGIGQISSEVPQNLSASRPQDRQFILSSKKLLLSDSGFYLCAWSADSNTEAFFGQGTRLTVV.

This chain uses TRBV30 with TRBJ2-3; 7 bases fit TRBD2. The J segment lost 3 bases and the V segment lost 3 bases, leaving 9 bases of the junction unmatched. This CDR3 spans 15 amino acids. Germline V CDR1 and CDR2: GTSNPN, SVGIG (reference sequence). CDR3 amino acids: CAWSKAGTGTDTQYF. CDR3 bases: TGTGCCTGGAGCAAAGCGGGAACAGGTACAGATACGCAGTATTTT.

This clone has a handful of counts. The rearrangement uses TRBV10-2 and TRBJ2-2; D possibly corresponds to TRBD2 (6 bases). From germline, CDR1 is WSHSY and CDR2 SAAADI. This CDR3 has 13 amino acids. V was cut by 2 bases and J by 7 bases, with 8 bases left in between. CDR3 amino acids: CASSEREHGELFF. The CDR3 DNA reads TGCGCCAGCAGTGAGCGGGAGCACGGGGAGCTGTTTTTT.

The sample holds a few counts of this clone. This sequence joins TRBV14 and TRBJ1-3; the D is unclear. The CDR3 spans 16 residues. In germline, CDR1 is SGHDN, CDR2 FVKESK. Trimming took off 1 base at V and 4 bases at J, with 14 bases between the two ends. CDR3 DNA: TGTGCCAGCAGCCAAGTCGGGGAGGAGTTAGGAAACACCATATATTTT. This codes for CASSQVGEELGNTIYF.

This sequence joins TRBV7-9 and TRBJ2-3, with TRBD2 matching over 8 bases. There are 15 residues in the CDR3. CDR1 is SEHNR and CDR2 is FQNEAQ in the germline V gene (reference sequence). V shed 5 bases, J shed 0 bases, and the junction held 4 bases outside the gene matches. The CDR3 reads CASSQLADSTDTQYF. CDR3 sequence (DNA): TGTGCCAGCAGCCAACTAGCGGATAGCACAGATACGCAGTATTTT.

This chain joins TRBV4-1 and TRBJ2-7, with a possible D match to TRBD1 (5 bases). The germline CDR1 and CDR2 sequences are MGHRA and YSYEKL. This CDR3 is built from 15 residues. V lost 0 bases to trimming and J lost 4 bases, with 13 bases between them. The CDR3 loop is CASSQDRGRGYEQYF. The CDR3 nucleotides are TGCGCCAGCAGCCAAGATAGGGGAAGGGGATACGAGCAGTACTTC.

The gene calls are TRBV9 and TRBJ1-6; possibly TRBD1 for D (5 bases). Germline V gene data show CDR1 as SGDLS and CDR2 as YYNGEE. The CDR3 runs 14 residues. V was shortened by 0 bases and J by 10 bases, with 11 bases between the two germline ends. The CDR3 here is CASSVEAGRSPLHF. CDR3 in DNA: TGTGCCAGCAGCGTAGAGGCAGGGCGATCACCCCTCCACTTT.

The chain recombines TRBV6-5 with TRBJ2-5; D is ambiguous. This CDR3 is 13 amino acids long. Between the trimmed V and J ends, which lost 6 bases and 6 bases, there was a span of 14 bases. Germline lookup yields CDR1 MNHEY and CDR2 SVGAGI. The CDR3 nucleotides read TGTGCCAGCAGCGGGTACCAGCAGCAGACCCAGTACTTC. Encoded protein: CASSGYQQQTQYF.

The chain employs TRBV4-1 and TRBJ1-5, with a possible D match to TRBD1 (5 bases). Trimming removed 3 bases at V and 6 bases at J, with 12 bases between. Germline V gives CDR1 MGHRA, CDR2 YSYEKL. The CDR3 extends over 14 amino acids. CDR3 sequence reads: CASSHPTGGQPQHF. For the CDR3, the DNA is TGCGCCAGCAGCCACCCTACGGGGGGTCAGCCCCAGCATTTT.

This clone was seen only once. The chain has TRBV4-3 and TRBJ1-2, with TRBD1 matching over 7 bases. CDR1 LGHNA and CDR2 YSLEER come from the germline V gene. CDR3 length: 16 amino acids. Trimming cost V 0 bases and J 3 bases; bases outside gene matches: 7. The CDR3 spells CASSQEPTGLYYGYTF. CDR3 DNA sequence: TGCGCCAGCAGCCAAGAACCGACAGGGTTGTACTATGGCTACACCTTC.

The chain has TRBV7-8 and TRBJ1-5; 8 bases agree with TRBD1. V was clipped by 5 bases and J by 8 bases; unmatched bases: 8. The CDR3 has 14 residues. Germline lookup yields CDR1 SGHVS and CDR2 FQNEAQ. DNA for the CDR3: TGTGCCAGCAGCCCGGACAGGGCGAGGGAGCCCCAGCATTTT. Translated, it gives CASSPDRAREPQHF.

This chain uses TRBV5-4 with TRBJ2-4; 10 positions match TRBD2. V lost 4 bases to trimming and J lost 1 base; unmatched junction nucleotides: 5. Germline CDR1 and CDR2: SGHNT and YYREEE (reference sequence). The CDR3 runs 16 residues. CDR3 bases: TGTGCCAGCAGCCTAGCGGGAGCAAGTGCCAAAAACATTCAGTACTTC. Encoded protein: CASSLAGASAKNIQYF.

This chain joins TRBV5-6 and TRBJ2-5; 10 bases agree with TRBD2. Germline V gives CDR1 SGHDT, CDR2 YYEEEE. The V segment lost 5 bases and the J segment 6 bases; nucleotides outside the gene matches: 7. CDR3 size: 14 residues. The CDR3 region has the DNA TGTGCCAGCAGTTCCGGGACTAGCGAGCAGACCCAGTACTTC. Its translation: CASSSGTSEQTQYF.

This clone was seen a handful of times. This chain joins TRBV5-6 and TRBJ2-6, with a weak D call TRBD1 (5 bases). This CDR3 has 17 residues. The germline V gene has CDR1 SGHDT and CDR2 YYEEEE. The V gene lost 1 base and the J gene lost 0 bases, with 11 bases spanning the gap. CDR3 in DNA: TGTGCCAGCAGCTTGATTCAGGGCCTCTCTGGGGCCAACGTCCTGACTTTC. Amino acid sequence: CASSLIQGLSGANVLTF.

V gene TRBV11-2 combines with J gene TRBJ1-4; no reliable D call. This CDR3 spans 15 amino acids. Trimming stripped 5 bases from V and 8 bases from J, with 18 bases between. Germline assignment: CDR1 SGHAT and CDR2 FQNNGV. The CDR3: CASSENLRLKEKLFF. As DNA, the CDR3 is TGTGCCAGCAGCGAGAACCTCAGGTTGAAGGAAAAACTGTTTTTT.

The J gene is TRBJ2-4, the V gene TRBV6-2 or TRBV6-3, with TRBD2 identical over 7 bases. This CDR3 is built from 14 residues. CDR1 and CDR2 (germline): MNHEY, SVGEGT. J lost 6 bases, V lost 5 bases, and 7 bases had no gene match. The CDR3 loop reads CASSAVGLRNIQYF. The CDR3 coding sequence is TGTGCCAGCAGTGCGGTGGGACTACGAAACATTCAGTACTTC.

This clone has only one observation. The chain joins TRBV13 to TRBJ2-5; 8 bases are shared with TRBD2. CDR3 size: 14 residues. V lost 5 bases, J lost 7 bases, and 9 bases stayed unmatched. Germline V lookup: CDR1 PRHDT, CDR2 FYEKMQ (reference sequence). This CDR3 reads CASSQAGVAGTQYF. Written as DNA, the CDR3 is TGTGCCAGCAGCCAAGCGGGGGTCGCTGGGACCCAGTACTTC.